This TCR beta chain comes out of a study of blood T cell repertoires in COVID-19. CDR1 and CDR2 from the germline V gene are LNHDA and SQIVND (reference sequence). J gave up 3 bases and V 9 bases, and 12 bases lay outside the gene matches. This CDR3 has 17 amino acids. Profiled with immunoSEQ multiplex PCR; TCRdb holds only in-frame clones, not every one. This table holds fewer than 250,000 clones, roughly 84% found once. The sample holds one count of this clone. The TCR was taken from a man between 25 and 39 years old in a cohort exposed to, infected with or recovered from COVID-19 (not recorded which). This chain joins TRBV19 and TRBJ2-6; TRBD1 matches 9 bases. Specimen: PBMCs or T cells enriched from blood (not recorded which). CDR3 region: CARRSGTGNGGANVLTF. In DNA, the CDR3 is TGTGCCAGAAGAAGTGGGACAGGGAACGGTGGGGCCAACGTCCTGACTTTC.